The present entry profiles one T cell receptor beta chain with its context. Only one count was recorded for this clone. Its specific antigen is unknown. No per-base quality is available; no much larger clone lies one base away. The entry originates in a study of blood T cell repertoires in COVID-19 (dated by TCRdb to 2019 to 2021). In terms of the full investigation: Collaborator samples came from the United States, Italy and Spain and covered acute and convalescent phases of COVID-19. The prospective study material was composed of cDNA or gDNA derived from T cells, B-cell-depleted T cells, or PBMCs. Subjects who had been exposed to COVID-19, were actively infected with it, or had recovered from it provided the deeply sampled blood TCRbeta repertoires that made up the dataset. The repertoires were released in a freely available public database meant as a resource for research on the immune response to SARS-CoV-2. Samples came from the ongoing ImmuneRACE study (first 160 participants) plus 1,254 subjects from 6 global collaborators. Nearly every sample came with metadata listing a de-identified subject ID, COVID-19 status, age in years and sex. HLA class I and class II types, where available, came from metadata supplied by the sample provider rather than from assay-based typing.

The germline V gene encodes CDR1 SGHAT and CDR2 FQNNGV. V is pared back by 7 bases and J by 8 bases, with 9 bases lying between the germline termini. The CDR3 numbers 12 residues from cysteine through phenylalanine. The sequence is cut down to CDR3 DNA, 36 bases in frame from base 1. What the study reported, not specific to this receptor: How much clinical and demographic metadata was included differed by source and by participant, and the metadata was provided uncurated.

Collaborating institutions collected whole blood in K2EDTA tubes following their own protocols. Collaborator samples were shipped for TCRbeta analysis as frozen whole blood, isolated PBMCs, or DNA extracted from either sample type. TCRbeta CDR3 regions were amplified from genomic DNA by means of the immunoSEQ Assay, a bias-controlled multiplex PCR. In the authors' own workflow: Nucleated cell counts per sample were estimated from amplification of reference gene primers within the assay. To quantify the absolute abundance of each unique TCRbeta CDR3 rearrangement, sequence reads were collapsed and filtered. For each sample, productive Simpson clonality was calculated as the square root of Simpson's diversity index across productive rearrangements. This immuneACCESS table, as held by TCRdb, lists in-frame sequences with V and J called but not all clones. Of the missing ones, under half trace to an unresolved V gene in checked studies; the others have no known cause. V and J calls and clone size are copied from that table; D and trimming were computed from the DNA. The sample table holds over 600,000 clones, of which about 90% were seen once. The top ten clones comprise around 0.3% of the sample.

The rearranged chain carries TRBV11-2 and TRBJ1-6; the D gene cannot be resolved reliably. This clonotype originated in a woman aged 18-29 years with acute or convalescent COVID-19. What was sequenced was peripheral blood. This receptor carries the CDR3 CASTLADSPLHF. Read as DNA, the sequence is TGTGCCAGCACCTTGGCAGATTCACCCCTCCACTTT.